The entry below gives a single T cell receptor (beta chain) sequence along with its context. Its antigen is undetermined. With 5 bases clipped from V and 3 bases from J, the junction kept 3 bases outside the gene matches. Looked up from germline, CDR1 is MNHNY and CDR2 is SVGAGI (reference sequence). This CDR3 contains 14 residues. These data come from a study of cytomegalovirus exposure and HLA in healthy donors. Use of 60 Vbeta and 13 Jbeta primers characterized the PCR. The repertoire was sequenced with immunoSEQ multiplex PCR; TCRdb's copy has only in-frame clones and lacks some. In the table there are roughly 140,000 clones, around 82% of which are singletons. Study conclusions and caveats: CMV serostatus stood as the only immune exposure information on hand.

The sequence derives from a woman under 30 in good health and CMV-seropositive. Sequencing was performed on PBMCs. The J gene is TRBJ1-2, the V gene TRBV6-6, with TRBD1 identical over 10 bases. As DNA, the CDR3 is TGTGCCAGCAGTCGGACAGGGGGGCACTATGGCTACACCTTC. Amino acids: CASSRTGGHYGYTF.